The 23 T cell receptor beta chains given below trace back to one sample, sequenced in a study of blood T cell repertoires in COVID-19. The repertoire was sequenced with immunoSEQ multiplex PCR; TCRdb's copy has only in-frame clones and lacks some. The profile shows approximately 250,000 clones, approximately 85% of them singletons. The material sequenced was peripheral blood. The receptors derive from a man aged 45-65 years with acute or convalescent COVID-19.

The chain recombines TRBV28 with TRBJ2-5, with D tentatively TRBD1 (6 bases). Germline lookup yields CDR1 MDHEN and CDR2 SYDVKM. The CDR3 is made up of 14 amino acids. Trimming cost V 1 base and J 5 bases, with 11 bases left between them. DNA of the CDR3: TGTGCCAGCAGTTTATTCTCAGGGGCTGAGACCCAGTACTTC. Translating gives CASSLFSGAETQYF.

The chain is built from TRBV5-4 and TRBJ2-1, with TRBD2 identical over 9 bases. This CDR3 has 16 residues. With V trimmed by 0 bases and J by 8 bases, 9 bases remained unmatched. From germline, CDR1 is SGHNT and CDR2 YYREEE (reference sequence). CDR3 protein: CASSLVVGSGRDEQFF. CDR3 sequence (DNA): TGTGCCAGCAGCTTGGTAGTCGGTAGCGGGAGAGATGAGCAGTTCTTC.

A few counts support this clone. This sequence joins TRBV4-1 and TRBJ1-1, with 10 bases lining up with TRBD1. V lost 4 bases and J lost 5; bases outside the gene matches: 13. Germline CDR1 is MGHRA and CDR2 is YSYEKL. The CDR3 covers 17 residues. CDR3 loop: CASSPLGAGTGVTEAFF. CDR3 bases: TGCGCCAGCAGCCCACTCGGGGCCGGGACAGGGGTGACTGAAGCTTTCTTT.

The chain is built from TRBV6-1 and TRBJ1-2; D may be TRBD1 (6 bases). V lost 0 bases to trimming and J lost 0 bases, with 20 bases between them. The germline V gene encodes CDR1 MNHNS and CDR2 SASEGT. The CDR3 totals 19 residues. The DNA of the CDR3 is TGTGCCAGCAGTGAAGCGCTTCTTTGGGGGGGCGCGCCTAACTATGGCTACACCTTC. Amino acid sequence: CASSEALLWGGAPNYGYTF.

The rearrangement joins TRBV5-4 to TRBJ2-7, with TRBD1 identical over 9 bases. This CDR3 is 15 amino acids long. Germline V gene data show CDR1 as SGHNT and CDR2 as YYREEE (reference sequence). V dropped 3 bases and J dropped 0; count of bases not matched to a gene: 4. This chain's CDR3 is CASSWGTGSSYEQYF. The CDR3 DNA is TGTGCCAGCAGCTGGGGGACAGGGAGCTCCTACGAGCAGTACTTC.

The sample holds a few counts of this clone. The genes are TRBV28 and TRBJ1-4, with D perhaps matching TRBD1 (6 bases). The CDR3 totals 15 residues. Germline CDR1 MDHEN, CDR2 SYDVKM. With 1 base removed from V and 8 bases from J, the gap between germline ends came to 14 bases. CDR3 sequence (DNA): TGTGCCAGCAGTTTATCGGGGGGCGCGGAGGAAAAACTGTTTTTT. This codes for CASSLSGGAEEKLFF.

J is TRBJ1-4 and V is TRBV2, with D uncertain. Per the germline V gene, CDR1 is SNHLY and CDR2 is FYNNEI. The CDR3 is made up of 12 amino acids. Deletions cut 6 bases from V and 11 bases from J, with 13 bases between. The CDR3 is CASRRDSKKLFF. CDR3 in DNA: TGTGCCAGCAGACGTGACTCTAAGAAACTGTTTTTT.

The chain joins TRBV18 to TRBJ1-6; unclear D gene. CDR3 length: 16 residues. In germline, CDR1 is KGHSH, CDR2 LQKENI. Trimming removed 5 bases from V and 0 bases from J, with 11 bases in between. CDR3 protein: CASSALQSSYNSPLHF. The CDR3 region has the DNA TGTGCCAGCTCAGCCCTACAGAGCTCCTATAATTCACCCCTCCACTTT.

The chain is built from TRBV5-4 and TRBJ2-5; D possibly corresponds to TRBD1 (6 bases). Deletions cut 2 bases from V and 4 bases from J, with 12 bases between. Looked up from germline, CDR1 is SGHNT and CDR2 is YYREEE (reference sequence). The CDR3 contains 14 residues. As DNA, the CDR3 is TGTGCCAGCAGCTTACAGGGAAACGGAGAGACCCAGTACTTC. Amino acid sequence: CASSLQGNGETQYF.

The chain carries TRBV24-1 and TRBJ2-1; 11 bases align to TRBD2. After removal of 3 bases from V and 4 bases from J, the junction contained 4 bases not matched to a gene. Germline loops: CDR1 KGHDR, CDR2 SFDVKD. The CDR3 sequence is 16 residues long. The chain's CDR3 is CATSDPTSGTYNEQFF. The CDR3 DNA reads as TGTGCCACCAGTGATCCGACTAGCGGGACTTACAATGAGCAGTTCTTC.

This clone has a handful of counts. The chain combines TRBV24-1 with TRBJ2-7, with TRBD1 identical over 9 bases. This CDR3 has 15 residues. V lost 7 bases, J lost 3 bases, and 9 bases stayed unmatched. Germline values: CDR1 KGHDR, CDR2 SFDVKD. This CDR3 is CATRKGQGVSYEQYF. CDR3 bases: TGTGCCACCAGAAAGGGACAGGGTGTCAGCTACGAGCAGTACTTC.

This rearrangement joins TRBV19 to TRBJ1-6; tentative D call: TRBD1 (5 bases). The germline V gene encodes CDR1 LNHDA and CDR2 SQIVND (reference sequence). The CDR3 consists of 15 residues. V was trimmed by 7 bases and J by 4 bases, leaving 14 bases between them. CDR3 amino acids: CASTLAAGYNSPLHF. For the CDR3, the DNA is TGTGCCAGTACCCTGGCGGCAGGGTATAATTCACCCCTCCACTTT.

This chain joins TRBV9 and TRBJ2-5; 11 positions agree with TRBD2. Germline V gene sequence: CDR1 SGDLS, CDR2 YYNGEE. Losses at the gene ends were 0 bases for V and 5 bases for J; bases not matched to a gene: 6. The length of the CDR3 is 16 residues. The CDR3 region is CASSVGLAGTGETQYF. The CDR3 region has the DNA TGTGCCAGCAGCGTAGGACTAGCGGGAACGGGTGAGACCCAGTACTTC.

The chain employs TRBV19 and TRBJ1-5, with TRBD1 identical over 7 bases. CDR3 length: 14 amino acids. Germline V gene sequence: CDR1 LNHDA, CDR2 SQIVND (reference sequence). V lost 9 bases, J lost 1 base, and 6 bases stayed unmatched. As DNA, the CDR3 is TGTGCCAGCACGGACAGGTCAAGCAATCAGCCCCAGCATTTT. Protein product: CASTDRSSNQPQHF.

This clone turned up a few times. V and J are TRBV18 and TRBJ1-6; a weak D match, TRBD1 (6 bases). V lost 1 base and J lost 1, with 17 bases in between. Germline V gene data show CDR1 as KGHSH and CDR2 as LQKENI. The CDR3 has 19 amino acids. The CDR3, as DNA: TGTGCCAGCTCACCACAGATGGACAGTCTATTTTCCTATAATTCACCCCTCCACTTT. Translated, it gives CASSPQMDSLFSYNSPLHF.

The V gene is TRBV5-1, the J gene TRBJ1-4; 8 bases align to TRBD1. After removal of 4 bases from V and 0 bases from J, the junction contained 5 bases not matched to a gene. There are 16 residues in the CDR3. CDR1 is SGHRS and CDR2 is YFSETQ in the germline V gene. The CDR3 nucleotides are TGCGCCAGCAGCCTGGGACAGGAGACAACTAATGAAAAACTGTTTTTT. It yields the protein CASSLGQETTNEKLFF.

The CDR3 reads CASSQEGARVAQYF. CDR3 in DNA: TGTGCCAGCAGCCAAGAGGGGGCCCGGGTGGCCCAGTACTTC. This chain connects TRBV3-1 (or the pseudogene TRBV3-2) to TRBJ2-5; tentatively, D is TRBD1 (6 bases). The CDR3 loop spans 14 amino acids. Trimming stripped 0 bases from V and 9 bases from J, with 14 bases between. CDR1 LGHDT and CDR2 YNNKEL come from the germline V gene (reference sequence).

This chain joins TRBV29-1 and TRBJ1-4; TRBD1 might be the D (6 bases). The CDR3 totals 14 residues. V was cut by 3 bases and J by 6 bases, with 14 bases left in between. CDR1 SQVTM and CDR2 ANQGSEA come from the germline V gene. CDR3: CSVDSGVGDEKLFF. CDR3 DNA sequence: TGCAGCGTTGATTCAGGGGTGGGGGATGAAAAACTGTTTTTT.

The chain uses TRBV2 and TRBJ1-5, with 7 bases lining up with TRBD1. CDR1 SNHLY and CDR2 FYNNEI come from the germline V gene. CDR3 length equals 14 residues. V was pared by 1 base and J by 6 bases, with 3 bases of the junction left unmatched. The CDR3 DNA reads as TGTGCCAGCAGTGAAGTGGGACAGCTTCAGCCCCAGCATTTT. It yields the protein CASSEVGQLQPQHF.

This chain links TRBV5-1 with TRBJ2-7; no firm D call. Trimming left V 1 base short and J 2 bases short, with 7 bases between. Per the germline V gene, CDR1 is SGHRS and CDR2 is YFSETQ. CDR3 length: 13 residues. CDR3 bases: TGCGCCAGCAGCTTGTTTGAGACCTACGAGCAGTACTTC. Amino acids: CASSLFETYEQYF. Together with reference TRBV5-1 and TRBJ2-7, the CDR3 gives the full variable domain: KAGVTQTPRYLIKTRGQQVTLSCSPISGHRSVSWYQQTPGQGLQFLFEYFSETQRNKGNFPGRFSGRQFSNSRSEMNVSTLELGDSALYLCASSLFETYEQYFGPGTRLTVT.

V is TRBV12-3 or TRBV12-4 and J is TRBJ2-5; no clear D gene. Trimming removed 4 bases from V and 5 bases from J, with 11 bases in between. This CDR3 is built from 13 residues. The CDR3 coding sequence is TGTGCCAGCAGTTCGACACTTCCCGAGACCCAGTACTTC. This codes for CASSSTLPETQYF.

The CDR3 protein is CASSESGQGLDGYTF. CDR3 in DNA: TGCGCCAGCAGTGAGTCTGGGCAGGGACTGGATGGCTACACCTTC. The V call is TRBV10-2, the J call TRBJ1-2, with D perhaps matching TRBD1 (5 bases). The CDR3 covers 15 residues. CDR1 and CDR2 from the germline V gene are WSHSY and SAAADI. Trimming took 0 bases from V and 6 from J, leaving 14 bases between them.

The genes are TRBV19 and TRBJ2-7; tentatively, D is TRBD1 (6 bases). The CDR3 runs 15 residues. In germline, CDR1 is LNHDA, CDR2 SQIVND (reference sequence). V was cut by 6 bases and J by 2 bases, with 17 bases left in between. CDR3 region: CASRSLGTNTYEQYF. The CDR3 DNA sequence: TGTGCCAGTAGGAGCCTCGGGACAAATACCTACGAGCAGTACTTC.